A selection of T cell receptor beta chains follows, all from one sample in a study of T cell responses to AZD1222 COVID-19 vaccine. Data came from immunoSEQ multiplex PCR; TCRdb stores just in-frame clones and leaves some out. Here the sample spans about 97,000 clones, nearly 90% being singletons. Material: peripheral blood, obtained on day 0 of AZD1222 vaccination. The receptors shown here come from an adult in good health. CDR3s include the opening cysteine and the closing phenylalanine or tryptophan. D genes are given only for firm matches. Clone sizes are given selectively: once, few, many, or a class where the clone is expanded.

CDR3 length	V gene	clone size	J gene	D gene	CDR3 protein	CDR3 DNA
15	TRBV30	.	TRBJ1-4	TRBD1	CAWSGGQGHGEKLFF	TGTGCCTGGAGTGGTGGACAGGGACACGGTGAAAAACTGTTTTTT
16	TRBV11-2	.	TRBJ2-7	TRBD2	CASSLDLAGGNNEQYF	TGTGCCAGCAGCTTAGATTTAGCGGGGGGGAACAATGAGCAGTACTTC
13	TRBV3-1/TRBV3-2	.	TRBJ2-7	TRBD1	CASSHGQGYEQYF	TGTGCCAGCAGCCACGGACAGGGGTACGAGCAGTACTTC
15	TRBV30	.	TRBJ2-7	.	CAWSDGVHYSYEQYF	TGTGCCTGGAGTGACGGGGTCCACTACTCCTACGAGCAGTACTTC
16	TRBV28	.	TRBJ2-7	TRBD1	CASSLVQGSGLVEQYF	TGTGCCAGCAGTTTAGTACAGGGGTCTGGGTTAGTCGAGCAGTACTTC
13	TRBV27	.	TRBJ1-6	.	CASQVDYNSPLHF	TGTGCCAGCCAAGTAGATTATAATTCACCCCTCCACTTT
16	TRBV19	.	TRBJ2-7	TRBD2	CASSPRRAGGSYEQYF	TGTGCCAGTAGTCCTCGGCGAGCGGGGGGTTCCTACGAGCAGTACTTC
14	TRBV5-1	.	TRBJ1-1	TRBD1	CASSLTGTDPEAFF	TGCGCCAGCAGCTTAACCGGGACAGACCCTGAAGCTTTCTTT
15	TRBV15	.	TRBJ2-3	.	CATSRELLGTDTQYF	TGTGCCACCAGCAGAGAGCTACTGGGCACAGATACGCAGTATTTT
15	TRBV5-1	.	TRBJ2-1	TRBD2	CASSLGLAGGYRQFF	TGCGCCAGCAGCTTAGGACTAGCGGGGGGTTACAGGCAGTTCTTC
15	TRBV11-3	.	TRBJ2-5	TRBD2	CASSRGLADQETQYF	TGTGCCAGCAGTCGAGGGCTAGCGGATCAAGAGACCCAGTACTTC
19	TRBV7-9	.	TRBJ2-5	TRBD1	CASSLDGQGATLYQETQYF	TGTGCCAGCAGCTTAGATGGTCAGGGGGCAACTTTGTACCAAGAGACCCAGTACTTC
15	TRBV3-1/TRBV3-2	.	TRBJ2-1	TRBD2	CASGILATLTNEQFF	TGTGCCAGCGGTATACTAGCGACCCTTACGAATGAGCAGTTCTTC
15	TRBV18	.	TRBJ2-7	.	CASSQSGTQRYEQYF	TGTGCCAGCTCACAATCCGGGACCCAGAGATACGAGCAGTACTTC
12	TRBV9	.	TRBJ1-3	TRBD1	CASSFRQGPIYF	TGTGCCAGCAGCTTCCGACAGGGACCCATATATTTT
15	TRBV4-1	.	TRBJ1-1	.	CASSLRGMSNTEAFF	TGCGCCAGCAGCCTTAGGGGAATGAGTAACACTGAAGCTTTCTTT
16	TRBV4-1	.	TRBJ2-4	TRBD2	CASSQDKRGGKNIQYF	TGCGCCAGCAGCCAAGATAAGCGGGGAGGCAAAAACATTCAGTACTTC
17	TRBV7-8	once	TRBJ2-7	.	CASSLEGGGRSSYEQYF	TGTGCCAGCAGCTTAGAGGGTGGGGGGCGAAGCTCCTACGAGCAGTACTTC
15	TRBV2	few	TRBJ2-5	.	CASRATLAQQETQYF	TGTGCCAGCAGGGCCACACTCGCGCAACAAGAGACCCAGTACTTC
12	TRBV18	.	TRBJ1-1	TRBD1	CASSPDREYAFF	TGTGCCAGCTCACCCGACAGGGAGTACGCTTTCTTT
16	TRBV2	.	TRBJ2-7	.	CASSEELAGGLWEQYF	TGTGCCAGCAGTGAAGAACTCGCAGGGGGGTTGTGGGAGCAGTACTTC
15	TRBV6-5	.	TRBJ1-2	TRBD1	CASSPLSGQTLGYTF	TGTGCCAGCAGTCCCCTATCGGGACAGACCCTTGGCTACACCTTC
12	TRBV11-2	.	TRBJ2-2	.	CASSGGAGELFF	TGTGCCAGCAGCGGAGGAGCGGGGGAGCTGTTTTTT
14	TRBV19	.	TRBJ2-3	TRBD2	CASSNTSGGDTQYF	TGTGCCAGTAGCAATACTAGCGGGGGGGATACGCAGTATTTT
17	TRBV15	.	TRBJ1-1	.	CATSLGGSRPMNTEAFF	TGTGCCACCAGCCTCGGGGGGTCCAGACCCATGAACACTGAAGCTTTCTTT
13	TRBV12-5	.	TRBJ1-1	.	CASGFGGGAEAFF	TGTGCTAGTGGTTTCGGTGGTGGGGCTGAAGCTTTCTTT
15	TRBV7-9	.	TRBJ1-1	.	CASSPGQIMNTEAFF	TGTGCCAGCAGCCCCGGACAGATTATGAACACTGAAGCTTTCTTT
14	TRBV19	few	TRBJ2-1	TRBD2	CASSIDFGGGEQFF	TGTGCCAGTAGTATAGATTTCGGGGGAGGGGAGCAGTTCTTC